This T cell receptor (beta chain) was obtained from a study of T cell responses to AZD1222 COVID-19 vaccine (dated by TCRdb to about 2021). Turning to the overall study: TCR sequencing was performed for roughly 250 trial participants, of whom around 200 were given two doses of AZD1222 and roughly 25 were given two doses of MenACWY control vaccine. Trial participants were enrolled into age subgroups of 18-55, 56-69 and 70-plus years, which contained approximately 150, 28 and 58 TCR-sequenced participants, respectively. What the research found in general, with its limitations: In the small 56-69-year group, the increase in depth fell short of significance, most likely because of low power. Conclusions about previously exposed vaccinees are limited because only five to seven AZD1222 recipients were SARS-CoV-2 seropositive at baseline. Vaccine-associated CD4 TCRs spanned the whole spike protein, with dominant responses in regions 160-218 and 743-854. Participants were mostly white British and included more females than males, and it was suggested by the authors that clonal diversity may have been underestimated. Because no samples from the day 14 peak response were available, repertoires could be characterized only after the peak T cell response. A significant rise in spike-specific TCR breadth and depth was observed after two AZD1222 doses relative to day 0 and relative to MenACWY recipients. Epitopes outside the regions mutated in the B.1.351 and B.1.1.7 variants were reportedly recognized by nearly half of the unique spike-specific TCRs.

This sample's time point label indicates: baseline before first vaccination. Per the publication, the treatment or condition label means: meningococcal conjugate vaccine given as trial control. The vaccinee samples were drawn from two UK trials, COV001 and COV002, one of which was a single-blind randomized controlled phase 2/3 trial testing AZD1222 (ChAdOx1 nCoV-19) in healthy adults. For TCRbeta chain sequencing, PBMC samples were collected from trial participants at day 0 and at day 28 after the second dose. A word on this clone: Its antigen target is currently unknown. No quality values exist for individual bases; no much larger clone is one base distant.

CDR1 and CDR2 are read off the germline V gene as SGHDN and FVKESK. V is pared back by 4 bases and J by 0 bases, with 3 bases lying between the germline termini. Inclusive of the bounding cysteine and phenylalanine, the CDR3 is 12 residues long. Only CDR3 DNA is held: 36 bases, read in frame from base 1. The CDR3 regions of human TCRbeta chains were analyzed by immunosequencing. In the original analysis: Repertoire TCRs were checked for matches against a reference library of SARS-CoV-2-specific TCRs that had been generated using the MIRA antigen-specificity platform. Breadth was defined as the fraction of unique TCRs that were SARS-CoV-2-associated. Depth was defined as the fraction of total T cells that were SARS-CoV-2-associated. Using the MIRA data, every spike-specific TCR was mapped to the spike region that the TCR reacted to and assigned to either a CD4 or a CD8 class. Log10-transformed breadth and depth values were compared by one-way ANOVA with Sidak's multiple comparisons tests. In TCRdb, the immuneACCESS table is reduced to in-frame sequences with V and J assigned. These tables do not hold every clone; where another copy was compared, an unresolved V gene accounts for under half, and the others remain unexplained. That table furnishes V, J and clone size, whereas the DNA furnished D and trimming. In all, the sample holds over 150,000 clones, and about 90% of those were seen once. The ten most abundant clones make up around 4% of the sample.

The rearrangement joined TRBV14 to TRBJ1-1, with the D gene too uncertain to name. The TCR sequence derives from an adult in good health. The sample consisted of peripheral blood, taken on day 0 of MenACWY control vaccination. The DNA is TGTGCCAGCAGCCCCATGAACACTGAAGCTTTCTTT. Its coded protein is CASSPMNTEAFF.